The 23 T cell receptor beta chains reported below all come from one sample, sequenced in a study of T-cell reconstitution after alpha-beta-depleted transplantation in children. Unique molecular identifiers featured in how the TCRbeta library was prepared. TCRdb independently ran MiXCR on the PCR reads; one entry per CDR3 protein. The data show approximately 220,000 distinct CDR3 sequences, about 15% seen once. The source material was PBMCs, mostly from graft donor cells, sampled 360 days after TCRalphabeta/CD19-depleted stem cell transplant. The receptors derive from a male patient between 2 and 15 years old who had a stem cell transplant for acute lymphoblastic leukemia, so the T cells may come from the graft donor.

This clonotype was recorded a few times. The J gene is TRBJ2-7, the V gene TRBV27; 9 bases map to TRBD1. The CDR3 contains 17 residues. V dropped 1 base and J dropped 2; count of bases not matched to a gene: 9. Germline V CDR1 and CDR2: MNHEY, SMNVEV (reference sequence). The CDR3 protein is CASSLYNGDRVAYEQYF. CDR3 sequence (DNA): TGTGCCAGCAGTTTATACAACGGGGACAGGGTTGCCTACGAGCAGTACTTC.

CDR3 coding DNA: TGTGCCTGGACAGGGTACACCTACAATGAGCAGTTCTTC. It translates to CAWTGYTYNEQFF. The genes are TRBV30 and TRBJ2-1, with D possibly TRBD1 on 5 matching bases. The germline CDR1 and CDR2 sequences are GTSNPN and SVGIG (reference sequence). Trimming removed 4 bases from V and 2 bases from J, with 9 bases in between. The CDR3 length is 13 residues. Combining the CDR3 with reference TRBV30 and TRBJ2-1 gives the whole variable domain SQTIHQWPATLVQPVGSPLSLECTVEGTSNPNLYWYRQAAGRGLQLLFYSVGIGQISSEVPQNLSASRPQDRQFILSSKKLLLSDSGFYLCAWTGYTYNEQFFGPGTRLTVL.

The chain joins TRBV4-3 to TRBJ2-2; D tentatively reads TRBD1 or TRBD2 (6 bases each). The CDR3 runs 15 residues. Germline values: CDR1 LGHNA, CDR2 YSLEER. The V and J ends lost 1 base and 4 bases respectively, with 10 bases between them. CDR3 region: CASSQAGAGTGELFF. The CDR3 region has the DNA TGCGCCAGCAGCCAAGCGGGGGCGGGCACCGGGGAGCTGTTTTTT.

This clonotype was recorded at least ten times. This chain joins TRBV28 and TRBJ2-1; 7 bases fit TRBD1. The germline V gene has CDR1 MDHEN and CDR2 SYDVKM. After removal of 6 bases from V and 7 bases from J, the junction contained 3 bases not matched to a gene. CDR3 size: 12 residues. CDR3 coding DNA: TGTGCCAGCAGCTTGACAGGGAATGAGCAGTTCTTC. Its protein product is CASSLTGNEQFF.

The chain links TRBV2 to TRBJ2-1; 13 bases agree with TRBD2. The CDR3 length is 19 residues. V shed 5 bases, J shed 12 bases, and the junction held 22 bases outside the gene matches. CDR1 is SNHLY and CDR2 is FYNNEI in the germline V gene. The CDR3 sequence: CASSPDTSGRALSRSGQFF. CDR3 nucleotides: TGTGCCAGCAGTCCGGATACTAGCGGGAGGGCCTTGAGCCGCTCGGGGCAGTTCTTC.

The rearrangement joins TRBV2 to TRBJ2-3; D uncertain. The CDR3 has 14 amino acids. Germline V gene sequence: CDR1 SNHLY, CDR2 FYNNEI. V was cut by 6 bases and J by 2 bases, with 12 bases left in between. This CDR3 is CASRERSTTDTQYF. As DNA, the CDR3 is TGTGCCAGCAGGGAGAGGAGCACCACAGATACGCAGTATTTT.

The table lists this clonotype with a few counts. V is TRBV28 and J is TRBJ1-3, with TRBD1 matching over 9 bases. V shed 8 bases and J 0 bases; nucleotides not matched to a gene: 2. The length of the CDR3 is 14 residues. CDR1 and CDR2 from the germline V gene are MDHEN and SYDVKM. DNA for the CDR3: TGTGCCAGCCTGGACAGGGGCTCTGGAAACACCATATATTTT. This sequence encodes CASLDRGSGNTIYF.

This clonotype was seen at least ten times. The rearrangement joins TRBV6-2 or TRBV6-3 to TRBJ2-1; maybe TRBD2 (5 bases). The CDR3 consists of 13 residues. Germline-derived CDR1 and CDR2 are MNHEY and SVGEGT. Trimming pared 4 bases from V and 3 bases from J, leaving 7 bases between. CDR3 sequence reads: CASSFGNYNEQFF. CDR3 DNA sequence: TGTGCCAGCAGTTTCGGGAACTACAATGAGCAGTTCTTC.

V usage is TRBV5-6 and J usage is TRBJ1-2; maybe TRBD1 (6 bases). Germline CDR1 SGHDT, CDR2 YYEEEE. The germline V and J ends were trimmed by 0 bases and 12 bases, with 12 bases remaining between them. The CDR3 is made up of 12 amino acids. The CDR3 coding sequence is TGTGCCAGCAGCTTGGAGTCAGGGGATGACACCTTC. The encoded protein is CASSLESGDDTF.

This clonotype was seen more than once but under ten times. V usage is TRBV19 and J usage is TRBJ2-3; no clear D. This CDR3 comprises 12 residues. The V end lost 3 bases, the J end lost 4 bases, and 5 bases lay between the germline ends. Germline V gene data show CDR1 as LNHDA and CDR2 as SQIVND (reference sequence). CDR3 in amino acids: CASSIEPDTQYF. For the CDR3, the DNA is TGTGCCAGTAGTATCGAACCAGATACGCAGTATTTT.

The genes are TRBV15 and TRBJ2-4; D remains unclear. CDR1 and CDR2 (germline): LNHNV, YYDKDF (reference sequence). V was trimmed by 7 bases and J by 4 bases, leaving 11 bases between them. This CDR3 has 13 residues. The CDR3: CATMDENKNIQYF. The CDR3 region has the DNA TGTGCCACCATGGATGAAAATAAAAACATTCAGTACTTC.

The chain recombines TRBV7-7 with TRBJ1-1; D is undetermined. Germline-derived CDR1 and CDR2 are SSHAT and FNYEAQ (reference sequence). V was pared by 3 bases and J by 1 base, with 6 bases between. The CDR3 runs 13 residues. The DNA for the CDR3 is TGTGCCAGCAGCTTGAGTGCGAACACTGAAGCTTTCTTT. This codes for CASSLSANTEAFF.

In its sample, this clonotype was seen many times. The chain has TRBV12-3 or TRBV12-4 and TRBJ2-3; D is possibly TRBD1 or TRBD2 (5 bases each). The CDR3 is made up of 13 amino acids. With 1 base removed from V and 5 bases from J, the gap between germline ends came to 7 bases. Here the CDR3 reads CASSLDGGDTQYF. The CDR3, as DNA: TGTGCCAGCAGTTTAGATGGGGGAGATACGCAGTATTTT.

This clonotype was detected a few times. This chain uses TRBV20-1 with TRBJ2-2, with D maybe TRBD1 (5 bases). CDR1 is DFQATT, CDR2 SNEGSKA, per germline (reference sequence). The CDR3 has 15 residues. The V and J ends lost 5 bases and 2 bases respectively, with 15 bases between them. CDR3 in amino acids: CSAPIRGSNTGELFF. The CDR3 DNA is TGCAGTGCTCCCATTAGGGGCTCCAACACCGGGGAGCTGTTTTTT.

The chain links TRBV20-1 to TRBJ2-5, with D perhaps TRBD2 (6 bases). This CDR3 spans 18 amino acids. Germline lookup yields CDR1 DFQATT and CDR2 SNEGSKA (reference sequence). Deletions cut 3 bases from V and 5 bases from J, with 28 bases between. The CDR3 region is CSARSGRKKPTWFETQYF. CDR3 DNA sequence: TGCAGTGCTAGGTCGGGGAGGAAGAAGCCCACCTGGTTTGAGACCCAGTACTTC.

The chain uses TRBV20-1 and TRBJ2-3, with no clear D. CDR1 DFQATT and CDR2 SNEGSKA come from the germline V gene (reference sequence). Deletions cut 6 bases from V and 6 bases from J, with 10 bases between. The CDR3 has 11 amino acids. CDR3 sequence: CSAGLGDTQYF. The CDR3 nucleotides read TGCAGTGCCGGGTTAGGTGATACGCAGTATTTT.

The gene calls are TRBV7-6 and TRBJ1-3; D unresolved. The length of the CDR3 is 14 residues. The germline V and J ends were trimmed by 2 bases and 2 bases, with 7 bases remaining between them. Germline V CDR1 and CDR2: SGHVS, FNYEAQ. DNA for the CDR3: TGTGCCAGCAGCTTAAAAGGGACTGGAAACACCATATATTTT. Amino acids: CASSLKGTGNTIYF.

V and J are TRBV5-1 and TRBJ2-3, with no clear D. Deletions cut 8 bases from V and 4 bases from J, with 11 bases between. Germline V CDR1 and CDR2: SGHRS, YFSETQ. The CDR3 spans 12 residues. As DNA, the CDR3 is TGCGCCAGAACCTGTGGGTCAGATACGCAGTATTTT. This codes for CARTCGSDTQYF.

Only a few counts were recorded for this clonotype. CDR3 sequence (DNA): TGCAGTGCTGTCGAATCCGGTCACACTGAAGCTTTCTTT. Translated: CSAVESGHTEAFF. The chain couples TRBV20-1 to TRBJ1-1; D is uncertain. Trimming pared 5 bases from V and 3 bases from J, leaving 13 bases between. The CDR3 has 13 residues. Germline CDR1 DFQATT, CDR2 SNEGSKA (reference sequence).

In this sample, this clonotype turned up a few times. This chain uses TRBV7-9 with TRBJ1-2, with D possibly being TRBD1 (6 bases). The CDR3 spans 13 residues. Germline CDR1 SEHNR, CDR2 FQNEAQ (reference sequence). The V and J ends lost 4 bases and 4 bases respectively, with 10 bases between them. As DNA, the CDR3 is TGTGCCAGCAGCTACCGGGACACCTATGGCTACACCTTC. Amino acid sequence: CASSYRDTYGYTF. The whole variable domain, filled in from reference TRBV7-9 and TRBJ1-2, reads DTGVSQNPRHKITKRGQNVTFRCDPISEHNRLYWYRQTLGQGPEFLTYFQNEAQLEKSRLLSDRFSAERPKGSFSTLEIQRTEQGDSAMYLCASSYRDTYGYTFGSGTRLTVV.

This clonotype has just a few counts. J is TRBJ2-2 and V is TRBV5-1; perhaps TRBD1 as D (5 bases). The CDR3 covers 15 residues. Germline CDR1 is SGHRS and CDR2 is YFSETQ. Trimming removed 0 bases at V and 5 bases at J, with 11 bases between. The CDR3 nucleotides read TGCGCCAGCAGCTTGGATCAGGGTTCTACCGGGGAGCTGTTTTTT. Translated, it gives CASSLDQGSTGELFF.

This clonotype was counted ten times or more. The CDR3 DNA is TGTGCCAGCAGCTTAGTAAGGGGAGAGACCCAGTACTTC. It specifies CASSLVRGETQYF. V usage is TRBV7-2 and J usage is TRBJ2-5; maybe TRBD1 (5 bases). This CDR3 has 13 amino acids. Trimming left V 1 base short and J 4 bases short, with 7 bases between. Germline V gene sequence: CDR1 SGHTA, CDR2 FQGNSA.

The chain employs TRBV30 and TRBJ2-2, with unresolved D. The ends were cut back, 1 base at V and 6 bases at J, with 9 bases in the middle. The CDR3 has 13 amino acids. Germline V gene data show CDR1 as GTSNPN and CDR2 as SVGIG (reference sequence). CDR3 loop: CAWSGEAAGELFF. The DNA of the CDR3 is TGTGCCTGGAGTGGAGAGGCGGCCGGGGAGCTGTTTTTT.